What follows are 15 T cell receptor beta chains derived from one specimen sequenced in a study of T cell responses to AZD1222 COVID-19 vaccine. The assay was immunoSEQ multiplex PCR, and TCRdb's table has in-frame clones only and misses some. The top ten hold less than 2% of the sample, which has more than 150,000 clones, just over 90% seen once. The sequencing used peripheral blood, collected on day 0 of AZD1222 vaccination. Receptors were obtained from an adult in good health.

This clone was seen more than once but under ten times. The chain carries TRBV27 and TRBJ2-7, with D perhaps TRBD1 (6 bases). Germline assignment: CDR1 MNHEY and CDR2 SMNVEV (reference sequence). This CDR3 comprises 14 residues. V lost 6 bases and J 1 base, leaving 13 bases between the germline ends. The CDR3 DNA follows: TGTGCCAGCAGCCAATTCGGACAGTCCTACGAGCAGTACTTC. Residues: CASSQFGQSYEQYF.

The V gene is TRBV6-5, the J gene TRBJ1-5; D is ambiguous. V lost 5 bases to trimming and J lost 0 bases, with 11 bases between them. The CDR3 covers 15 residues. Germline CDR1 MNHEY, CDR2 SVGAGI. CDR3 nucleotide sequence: TGTGCCAGCAGTATGCGTTATTATAGCAATCAGCCCCAGCATTTT. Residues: CASSMRYYSNQPQHF.

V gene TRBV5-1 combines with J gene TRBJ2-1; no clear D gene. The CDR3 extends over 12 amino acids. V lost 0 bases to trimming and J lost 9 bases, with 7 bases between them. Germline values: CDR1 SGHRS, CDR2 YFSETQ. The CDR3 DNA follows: TGCGCCAGCAGCTTGGGAGAAACTGAGCAGTTCTTC. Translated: CASSLGETEQFF.

This CDR3 is CASSLTGLNSYNEQFF. Written as DNA, the CDR3 is TGTGCCAGCAGCCTGACGGGACTCAACTCCTACAATGAGCAGTTCTTC. The chain combines TRBV2 with TRBJ2-1; TRBD2 might be the D (6 bases). Between the trimmed V and J ends, which lost 6 bases and 0 bases, there was a span of 15 bases. The CDR3 totals 16 residues. Germline CDR1 SNHLY, CDR2 FYNNEI.

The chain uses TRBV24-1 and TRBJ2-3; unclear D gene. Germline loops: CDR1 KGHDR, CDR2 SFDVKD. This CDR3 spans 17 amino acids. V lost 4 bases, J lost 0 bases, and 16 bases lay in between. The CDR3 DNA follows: TGTGCCACCAGTGACCCCATTCCAGGCTCTAGCACAGATACGCAGTATTTT. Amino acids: CATSDPIPGSSTDTQYF.

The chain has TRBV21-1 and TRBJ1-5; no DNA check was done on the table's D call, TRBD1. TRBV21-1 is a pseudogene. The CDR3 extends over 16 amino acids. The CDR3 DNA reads TGTGCCAGCAGCAAAGGGGACAGCAATAGCAATCAGCCCCAGCATTTT. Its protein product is CASSKGDSNSNQPQHF.

The CDR3 protein is CARHIGTGALLGGNEQFF. The DNA for the CDR3 is TGTGCCAGGCACATTGGGACTGGGGCTCTTTTGGGTGGGAATGAGCAGTTCTTC. The chain carries TRBV14 and TRBJ2-1, with D possibly TRBD2 on 6 matching bases. The V end was cut by 9 bases, the J end by 7 bases, with 31 bases between. CDR1 is SGHDN, CDR2 FVKESK, per germline. CDR3 size: 18 residues.

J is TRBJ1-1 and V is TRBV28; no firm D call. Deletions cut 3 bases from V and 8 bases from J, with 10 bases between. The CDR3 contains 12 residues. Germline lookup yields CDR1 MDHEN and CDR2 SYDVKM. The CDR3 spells CASSLEKREAFF. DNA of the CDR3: TGTGCCAGCAGTTTGGAAAAACGCGAAGCTTTCTTT.

The CDR3 protein is CASSQETSGQETQYF. The CDR3 DNA reads as TGTGCCAGCAGCCAAGAGACTAGCGGCCAAGAGACCCAGTACTTC. V is TRBV4-2 and J is TRBJ2-5; 9 bases are a match to TRBD2. V gave up 0 bases and J gave up 1 base; unmatched junction bases: 0. This CDR3 has 15 amino acids. From germline, CDR1 is LGHNA and CDR2 YNFKEQ.

CDR3 region: CASSLIQGGIGETQYF. CDR3 DNA sequence: TGTGCCAGCAGTTTAATACAGGGGGGGATAGGAGAGACCCAGTACTTC. The chain is built from TRBV28 and TRBJ2-5; a weak D match, TRBD1 (8 bases). The CDR3 covers 16 residues. CDR1 and CDR2 (germline): MDHEN, SYDVKM. Trimming removed 2 bases at V and 4 bases at J, with 17 bases between.

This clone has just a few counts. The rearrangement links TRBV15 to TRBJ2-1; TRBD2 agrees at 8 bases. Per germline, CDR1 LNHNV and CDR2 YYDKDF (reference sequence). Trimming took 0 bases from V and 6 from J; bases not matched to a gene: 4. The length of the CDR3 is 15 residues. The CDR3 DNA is TGTGCCACCAGCAGAGACCCAGCGGGAGCCAATGAGCAGTTCTTC. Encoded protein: CATSRDPAGANEQFF.

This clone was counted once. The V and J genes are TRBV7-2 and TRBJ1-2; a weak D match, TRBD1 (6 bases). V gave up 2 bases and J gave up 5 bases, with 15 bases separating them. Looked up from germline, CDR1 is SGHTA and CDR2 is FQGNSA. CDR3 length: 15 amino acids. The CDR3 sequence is CASSLSYGTLYGYTF. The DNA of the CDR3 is TGTGCCAGCAGCTTATCCTATGGGACACTTTATGGCTACACCTTC.

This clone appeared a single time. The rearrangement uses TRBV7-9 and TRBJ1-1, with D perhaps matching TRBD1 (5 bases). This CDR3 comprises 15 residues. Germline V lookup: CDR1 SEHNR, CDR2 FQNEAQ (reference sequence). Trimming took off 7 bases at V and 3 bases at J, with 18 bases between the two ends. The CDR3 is CASISPGRLDTEAFF. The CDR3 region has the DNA TGTGCCAGCATTTCCCCGGGACGATTGGACACTGAAGCTTTCTTT.

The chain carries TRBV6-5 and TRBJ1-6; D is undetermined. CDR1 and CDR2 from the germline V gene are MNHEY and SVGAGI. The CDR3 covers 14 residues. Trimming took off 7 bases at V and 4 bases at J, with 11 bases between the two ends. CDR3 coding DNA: TGTGCCAGCACCAACTGGAGGTATAATTCACCCCTCCACTTT. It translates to CASTNWRYNSPLHF.

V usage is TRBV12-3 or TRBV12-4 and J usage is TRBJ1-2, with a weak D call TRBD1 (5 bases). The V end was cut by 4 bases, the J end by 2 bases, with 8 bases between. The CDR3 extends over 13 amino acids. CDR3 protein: CASSYGANYGYTF. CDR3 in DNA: TGTGCCAGCAGTTACGGGGCAAACTATGGCTACACCTTC.